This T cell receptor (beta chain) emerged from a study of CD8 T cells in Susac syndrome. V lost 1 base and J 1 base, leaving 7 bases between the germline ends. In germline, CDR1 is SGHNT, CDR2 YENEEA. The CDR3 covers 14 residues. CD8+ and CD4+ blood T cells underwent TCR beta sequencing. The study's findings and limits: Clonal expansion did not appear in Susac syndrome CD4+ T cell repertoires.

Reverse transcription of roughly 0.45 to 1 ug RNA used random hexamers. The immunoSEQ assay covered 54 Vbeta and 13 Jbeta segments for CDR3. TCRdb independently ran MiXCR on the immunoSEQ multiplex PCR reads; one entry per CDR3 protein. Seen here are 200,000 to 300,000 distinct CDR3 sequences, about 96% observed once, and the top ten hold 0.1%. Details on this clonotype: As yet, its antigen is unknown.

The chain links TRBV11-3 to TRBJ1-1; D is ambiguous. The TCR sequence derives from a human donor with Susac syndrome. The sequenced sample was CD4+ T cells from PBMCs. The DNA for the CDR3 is TGTGCCAGCAGCTTAGGTGGGAAGAACACTGAAGCTTTCTTT. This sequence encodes CASSLGGKNTEAFF.